The 5 T cell receptor beta chains reported below all come from one sample, sequenced in a study of cytomegalovirus exposure and HLA in healthy donors. The protocol was immunoSEQ multiplex PCR, while the TCRdb copy is restricted to in-frame clones and leaves out a portion. The sample has about 240,000 clones, approximately 83% seen once. Sequenced sample: PBMCs. These receptors were taken from a young woman in good health and CMV-seropositive.

The chain employs TRBV6-4 and TRBJ2-3, with a possible D match to TRBD2 (7 bases). The length of the CDR3 is 15 residues. The V gene's germline CDR1 is MRHNA and CDR2 SNTAGT. V lost 4 bases and J 3 bases, leaving 14 bases between the germline ends. CDR3 loop: CASSAEGGATDTQYF. CDR3 sequence (DNA): TGTGCCAGCAGTGCCGAGGGGGGGGCAACAGATACGCAGTATTTT.

The gene calls are TRBV6-1 and TRBJ1-5; 7 bases agree with TRBD1. The CDR3 length is 16 residues. Germline lookup yields CDR1 MNHNS and CDR2 SASEGT. The V and J ends lost 4 bases and 6 bases, in that order; junction bases with no gene match: 12. The CDR3 sequence: CASSAPQGGRSQPQHF. Here the CDR3 DNA reads TGTGCCAGCAGTGCCCCCCAGGGGGGCCGATCTCAGCCCCAGCATTTT.

The genes are TRBV5-1 and TRBJ2-7; 11 bases agree with TRBD2. This CDR3 has 16 amino acids. Germline loops: CDR1 SGHRS, CDR2 YFSETQ. Unmatched junction bases numbered 6, after V lost 0 bases and J lost 4 bases. The CDR3 DNA is TGCGCCAGCAGCTTGGGTGGCGGGACTAGCGGTTACGAGCAGTACTTC. It yields the protein CASSLGGGTSGYEQYF.

The V gene is TRBV6-1, the J gene TRBJ1-5, with 9 bases fitting TRBD1. Germline CDR1 is MNHNS and CDR2 is SASEGT. The CDR3 is 15 residues long. V trimming: 5 bases; J trimming: 5 bases; junction bases outside the gene matches: 7. The CDR3 nucleotides are TGTGCCAGCAGTACCCGGGACAGGGTGTATCAGCCCCAGCATTTT. Translation: CASSTRDRVYQPQHF.

V usage is TRBV27 and J usage is TRBJ2-1; TRBD2 matches at 11 bases. Germline V gene lookup returns CDR1 MNHEY and CDR2 SMNVEV (reference sequence). This CDR3 has 19 amino acids. The V segment lost 8 bases and the J segment 3 bases; nucleotides outside the gene matches: 18. This CDR3 is CASGTRTSGWGENYNEQFF. The CDR3 nucleotides are TGTGCCAGCGGTACCCGGACTAGCGGGTGGGGGGAAAACTACAATGAGCAGTTCTTC.